The 26 T cell receptor beta chains in this list originate from one sample, sequenced in a study of T cells in Graves' hyperthyroidism and ophthalmopathy. Amplification targeted TCR beta CDR3 regions from RNA transcripts. HTBI primers were used for first-round RT-PCR of the TCR CDR3. TCRdb reprocessed the multiplex PCR reads via MiXCR and lists one record per CDR3 protein. This table has 700,000 or so distinct CDR3 sequences, about a sixth appearing once. The material sequenced was blood. These receptors were obtained from a man aged 18-30 years with Graves' hyperthyroidism.

The chain has TRBV20-1 and TRBJ2-1; 8 nucleotides match TRBD2. V lost 1 base and J lost 0; bases outside the gene matches: 2. The length of the CDR3 is 15 residues. In germline, CDR1 is DFQATT, CDR2 SNEGSKA (reference sequence). CDR3 sequence reads: CSARAGLASYNEQFF. The DNA of the CDR3 is TGCAGTGCTAGAGCTGGACTAGCCTCCTACAATGAGCAGTTCTTC.

V and J are TRBV7-8 and TRBJ1-6, with 7 bases aligning to TRBD1. Germline V lookup: CDR1 SGHVS, CDR2 FQNEAQ. CDR3 length equals 18 residues. J gave up 0 bases and V 4 bases, and 9 bases lay outside the gene matches. For the CDR3, the DNA is TGTGCCAGCAGCTCACCGGGACAGAGGTTCTCCTATAATTCACCCCTCCACTTT. It translates to CASSSPGQRFSYNSPLHF.

This clonotype was detected once. This may come from a read error, since a much larger clone is one base off. The J gene is TRBJ1-1, the V gene TRBV6-1; 7 nucleotides agree with TRBD1. The CDR3 spans 18 residues. CDR1 and CDR2 from the germline V gene are MNHNS and SASEGT. After removal of 4 bases from V and 0 bases from J, the junction contained 14 bases not matched to a gene. CDR3 in amino acids: CASSGAVRDQGVNTEAFF. The CDR3 region has the DNA TGTGCCAGCAGTGGAGCGGTGCGGGATCAGGGGGTGAACACTGAAGCTTTCTTT.

This clonotype was detected many times. The V call is TRBV12-3 or TRBV12-4, the J call TRBJ2-5; the match to TRBD1 covers 8 bases. The CDR3 extends over 11 amino acids. V lost 8 bases, J lost 4 bases, and 0 bases stayed unmatched. The CDR3: CASGQGETQYF. In DNA form, the CDR3 reads TGTGCCAGCGGACAGGGAGAGACCCAGTACTTC.

There are many counts of this clonotype. V usage is TRBV28 and J usage is TRBJ1-1, with D perhaps matching TRBD1 (5 bases). CDR3 size: 16 residues. Trimming cost V 4 bases and J 0 bases, with 15 bases left between them. Germline V gene lookup returns CDR1 MDHEN and CDR2 SYDVKM. The CDR3 DNA reads TGTGCCAGCAGTTCGCCCGGGACGGACATGAACACTGAAGCTTTCTTT. Translating gives CASSSPGTDMNTEAFF.

This clonotype came up many times. This chain connects TRBV5-5 to TRBJ2-1; TRBD2 matches at 11 bases. The CDR3 totals 17 residues. CDR1 and CDR2 from the germline V gene are SGHKS and YYEKEE (reference sequence). V shed 0 bases and J 7 bases; nucleotides not matched to a gene: 9. CDR3 sequence: CASSLGSSGRIGNEQFF. DNA of the CDR3: TGTGCCAGCAGCTTGGGGTCTAGCGGGAGGATAGGGAATGAGCAGTTCTTC.

This clonotype has just a few counts. A junction end diverges from the germline sequence, so it may reflect a read error. The gene calls are TRBV2 and TRBJ1-5, with TRBD1 matching over 9 bases. The CDR3 runs to 13 residues. Germline CDR1 reads SNHLY; CDR2 reads FYNNEI. The CDR3 loop is CASGDRGNQPQHF. DNA of the CDR3: TGTGCCAGCGGTGACAGGGGGAACCAGCCCCAGCATTTT.

The V and J genes are TRBV3-1 and TRBJ1-1; D may be TRBD1 (5 bases). CDR3 length equals 15 residues. Trimming stripped 0 bases from V and 1 base from J, with 9 bases between. The V gene's germline CDR1 is LGHDT and CDR2 YNNKEL (reference sequence). CDR3 sequence: CASSQDNRWNTEAFF. CDR3 DNA sequence: TGTGCCAGCAGCCAAGATAACAGGTGGAACACTGAAGCTTTCTTT.

V gene TRBV28 combines with J gene TRBJ1-2; a weak D match, TRBD1 (5 bases). Per germline, CDR1 MDHEN and CDR2 SYDVKM. There are 15 residues in the CDR3. V lost 6 bases to trimming and J lost 0 bases, with 14 bases between them. The chain's CDR3 is CASRFLDRTNYGYTF. The CDR3 DNA reads as TGTGCCAGCAGATTCCTCGACAGAACTAACTATGGCTACACCTTC.

This clonotype was seen a few times. The chain combines TRBV5-5 with TRBJ2-7, with D tentatively TRBD2 (7 bases). This CDR3 is 12 amino acids long. V shed 4 bases and J shed 6 bases, with 11 bases lying between them. Germline V lookup: CDR1 SGHKS, CDR2 YYEKEE (reference sequence). The CDR3 DNA reads TGTGCCAGCAGCCGGAGGGGGGGCGAGCAGTACTTC. As protein: CASSRRGGEQYF.

A few counts support this clonotype. This chain connects TRBV5-1 to TRBJ2-2; D call uncertain. From germline, CDR1 is SGHRS and CDR2 YFSETQ. The CDR3 runs to 17 residues. V lost 4 bases and J lost 2, with 18 bases in between. CDR3 in DNA: TGCGCCAGCAGCCTGCCCCTTGATGGCAGTAACACCGGGGAGCTGTTTTTT. It translates to CASSLPLDGSNTGELFF.

V is TRBV15 and J is TRBJ2-5; no definite D call. V dropped 3 bases and J dropped 9 bases, with 11 bases sitting between them. This CDR3 has 12 amino acids. Germline V CDR1 and CDR2: LNHNV, YYDKDF (reference sequence). The CDR3, as DNA: TGTGCCACCAGCAGCGGACCGGCGGCCCAGTACTTC. As protein: CATSSGPAAQYF.

The chain links TRBV28 to TRBJ2-7, with 9 nucleotides matching TRBD1. This CDR3 spans 16 amino acids. Germline V CDR1 and CDR2: MDHEN, SYDVKM. The junction had 15 bases not matched to a gene; V was cut back by 5 bases and J by 7 bases. CDR3: CASSLRDRVPSIEQYF. The CDR3 bases are TGTGCCAGCAGTCTCCGGGACAGGGTCCCCTCTATAGAGCAGTACTTC.

On this clonotype: With a much larger clone just one base away, this may be a read error. The chain uses TRBV10-3 and TRBJ2-7; 13 nucleotides align to TRBD2. In germline, CDR1 is ENHRY, CDR2 SYGVKD. Trimming took 6 bases from V and 9 from J; bases not matched to a gene: 20. The CDR3 has 18 residues. The CDR3 DNA reads TGTGCCATCAGCACCGGGACTAGCGGGACTGGGCTAGTCGACGGGCAGTACTTC. Its translation: CAISTGTSGTGLVDGQYF.

The sample holds many counts of this clonotype. This chain joins TRBV6-1 and TRBJ2-1; D gene uncertain. CDR3 length equals 12 residues. Germline V gene data show CDR1 as MNHNS and CDR2 as SASEGT. Trimming took 6 bases from V and 7 from J, leaving 10 bases between them. CDR3 residues: CASSPSVNEQFF. The CDR3 nucleotides are TGTGCCAGCAGCCCCAGTGTGAATGAGCAGTTCTTC.

The chain is built from TRBV7-3 and TRBJ2-1; 9 nucleotides line up with TRBD2. Germline values: CDR1 SGHTA, CDR2 FQGTGA. CDR3 length equals 15 residues. The junction had 7 bases not matched to a gene; V was cut back by 2 bases and J by 8 bases. In nucleotides, the CDR3 is TGTGCCAGCAGCTTAGAGCGGGAGGCGGTACATGAGCAGTTCTTC. Translating gives CASSLEREAVHEQFF.

This clonotype was counted a few times. The genes are TRBV9 and TRBJ2-1; TRBD2 agrees at 14 bases. Germline CDR1 is SGDLS and CDR2 is YYNGEE. This CDR3 is 18 amino acids long. V was clipped by 2 bases and J by 3 bases; unmatched bases: 7. The CDR3 nucleotides read TGTGCCAGCAGCGTTTCGGGACTAGCGGGAGCTTACTACAATGAGCAGTTCTTC. This encodes CASSVSGLAGAYYNEQFF.

The J gene is TRBJ2-1, the V gene TRBV7-3, with 12 bases that match TRBD1. This CDR3 comprises 15 residues. Germline V lookup: CDR1 SGHTA, CDR2 FQGTGA. Trimming took 4 bases from V and 8 from J; bases not matched to a gene: 6. CDR3 bases: TGTGCCAGCAGCTGGGGACAGGGGGCTTTAGATGAGCAGTTCTTC. As protein: CASSWGQGALDEQFF.

This clonotype was seen at least ten times. The genes are TRBV9 and TRBJ1-5; 7 bases are shared with TRBD1. V gave up 0 bases and J gave up 8 bases; unmatched junction bases: 11. In germline, CDR1 is SGDLS, CDR2 YYNGEE. There are 16 residues in the CDR3. The CDR3 nucleotides are TGTGCCAGCAGCGTAGGGGACAGTGCCTTCCATGAGCCCCAGCATTTT. This encodes CASSVGDSAFHEPQHF.

This sequence joins TRBV6-2 or TRBV6-3 and TRBJ1-5, with a weak D call TRBD1 (5 bases). Trimming left V 7 bases short and J 0 bases short, with 13 bases between. Germline-derived CDR1 and CDR2 are MNHEY and SVGEGT. CDR3 length: 15 amino acids. The CDR3 spells CASTGTGGSNQPQHF. CDR3 coding DNA: TGTGCCAGCACAGGGACCGGGGGTAGCAATCAGCCCCAGCATTTT.

This clonotype was counted between two and nine times. The rearrangement links TRBV2 to TRBJ2-7, with D possibly TRBD2 on 6 matching bases. With 6 bases removed from V and 2 bases from J, the gap between germline ends came to 11 bases. The CDR3 has 13 residues. Germline CDR1 SNHLY, CDR2 FYNNEI. In DNA, the CDR3 is TGTGCCAGCAGCGGGACTTCTACCTACGAGCAGTACTTC. Translating gives CASSGTSTYEQYF.

The V and J genes are TRBV29-1 and TRBJ2-1; D call uncertain. This CDR3 has 11 residues. V was cut by 1 base and J by 12 bases, with 10 bases left in between. Germline assignment: CDR1 SQVTM and CDR2 ANQGSEA. CDR3 nucleotides: TGCAGCGTTGAAGCCGGCGACGGGCAGTTCTTC. It yields the protein CSVEAGDGQFF.

This clonotype appeared a few times. The chain is built from TRBV12-3 or TRBV12-4 and TRBJ1-1; unclear D gene. The germline V and J ends were trimmed by 3 bases and 3 bases, with 8 bases remaining between them. This CDR3 has 13 residues. CDR3: CASSLYLDTEAFF. The CDR3 DNA reads TGTGCCAGCAGTTTGTATTTGGACACTGAAGCTTTCTTT.

The table lists this clonotype with many counts. The V call is TRBV27, the J call TRBJ2-7; 11 bases are a match to TRBD2. There are 16 residues in the CDR3. V was pared by 0 bases and J by 2 bases, with 3 bases of the junction left unmatched. The V gene's germline CDR1 is MNHEY and CDR2 SMNVEV (reference sequence). CDR3: CASSLSRLAGPYEQYF. The DNA of the CDR3 is TGTGCCAGCAGTTTATCGAGACTAGCGGGACCCTACGAGCAGTACTTC.

A remark on this clonotype: A much more abundant neighbour one base away suggests this may be a read error. V is TRBV30 and J is TRBJ2-5; TRBD2 might be the D (6 bases). Per the germline V gene, CDR1 is GTSNPN and CDR2 is SVGIG (reference sequence). V lost 0 bases, J lost 9 bases, and 14 bases lay in between. The CDR3 totals 13 residues. The CDR3 region is CAWSVGLGEAQYF. The CDR3 coding sequence is TGTGCCTGGAGTGTAGGGCTAGGGGAGGCCCAGTACTTC.

J is TRBJ2-6 and V is TRBV20-1; 7 nucleotides match TRBD1. Germline V lookup: CDR1 DFQATT, CDR2 SNEGSKA (reference sequence). CDR3 length: 16 amino acids. J lost 0 bases, V lost 3 bases, and 5 bases had no gene match. As DNA, the CDR3 is TGCAGTGCTAGCCAGACAGGGCGCTCTGGGGCCAACGTCCTGACTTTC. Encoded protein: CSASQTGRSGANVLTF.